The 11 T cell receptor beta chains given below trace back to one sample, sequenced in a study of T-cell reconstitution after alpha-beta-depleted transplantation in children. A library of TCRbeta sequences, prepared with unique molecular identifiers, was generated. Via MiXCR, TCRdb re-called the PCR reads, giving one row per CDR3 protein. The table has about 250,000 distinct CDR3 sequences, 20% to 30% seen once. Sequenced material: PBMCs, mostly from graft donor cells, taken 360 days after TCRalphabeta/CD19-depleted stem cell transplant. Receptors were obtained from a female patient aged 2-9 years who had a stem cell transplant for congenital amegakaryocytic thrombocytopenia, so the T cells may come from the graft donor.

Details on this clonotype: The junction and the germline gene differ at one end; a read error may be behind it. This chain joins TRBV30 and TRBJ1-3; D is ambiguous. Germline-derived CDR1 and CDR2 are GTSNPN and SVGIG (reference sequence). The CDR3 consists of 11 residues. This CDR3 is CAWRAGNTIYF. The CDR3 nucleotides read TGTGCCTGGAGAGCTGGGAACACCATATATTTT. Based on the CDR3 plus reference TRBV30 and TRBJ1-3, the full variable domain is SQTIHQWPATLVQPVGSPLSLECTVEGTSNPNLYWYRQAAGRGLQLLFYSVGIGQISSEVPQNLSASRPQDRQFILSSKKLLLSDSGFYLCAWRAGNTIYFGEGSWLTVV.

The V call is TRBV4-2, the J call TRBJ1-1, with D possibly TRBD1 on 5 matching bases. Trimming shortened V by 1 base and J by 10 bases, and 19 bases separated the two germline ends. Germline CDR1 reads LGHNA; CDR2 reads YNFKEQ. This CDR3 is built from 15 residues. This CDR3 reads CASSQGGREGAGAFF. CDR3 nucleotides: TGTGCCAGCAGCCAAGGGGGCAGGGAAGGTGCCGGAGCTTTCTTT.

This clonotype occurred a few times. The chain recombines TRBV28 with TRBJ2-1; the match to TRBD2 covers 10 bases. The V gene end was trimmed by 2 bases and the J gene end by 0 bases; junction bases not matched to a gene: 7. Germline CDR1 MDHEN, CDR2 SYDVKM. The CDR3 loop spans 18 amino acids. The CDR3 reads CASSLSLAGATSYNEQFF. Written as DNA, the CDR3 is TGTGCCAGCAGTTTAAGCCTAGCGGGAGCCACCTCCTACAATGAGCAGTTCTTC.

There are a few counts of this clonotype. The chain carries TRBV4-1 and TRBJ1-2; TRBD1 aligns across 10 bases. The CDR3 is 16 amino acids. The trim removed 0 bases at V and 6 bases at J, leaving 7 bases unmatched. Germline lookup yields CDR1 MGHRA and CDR2 YSYEKL. The CDR3 sequence is CASSQDRWTGGDGYTF. The CDR3 nucleotides are TGCGCCAGCAGCCAAGATAGGTGGACAGGGGGGGATGGCTACACCTTC.

This chain links TRBV20-1 with TRBJ1-1; possibly TRBD1 for D (6 bases). The CDR3 has 16 amino acids. V was cut by 0 bases and J by 4 bases, with 18 bases left in between. Looked up from germline, CDR1 is DFQATT and CDR2 is SNEGSKA (reference sequence). The CDR3 nucleotides read TGCAGTGCTAGAGATGGGAGACAGGCGAGGGGCACTGAAGCTTTCTTT. It codes for CSARDGRQARGTEAFF.

This clonotype was seen many times. This chain's CDR3 is CASREGGYTGELFF. CDR3 nucleotide sequence: TGTGCCAGCAGGGAGGGGGGGTACACCGGGGAGCTGTTTTTT. The V and J genes are TRBV12-3 or TRBV12-4 and TRBJ2-2; possible D gene TRBD2, 7 bases. The V gene lost 6 bases and the J gene lost 3 bases, with 11 bases spanning the gap. The CDR3 contains 14 residues.

The rearrangement links TRBV12-3 or TRBV12-4 to TRBJ2-1, with D maybe TRBD2 (6 bases). This CDR3 comprises 13 residues. Trimming cost V 8 bases and J 6 bases, with 14 bases left between them. The CDR3 reads CASGWGVFNEQFF. The CDR3 region has the DNA TGTGCCAGCGGATGGGGGGTTTTCAATGAGCAGTTCTTC.

The chain uses TRBV2 and TRBJ1-4; D gene ambiguous. The CDR3 consists of 14 residues. The V gene's germline CDR1 is SNHLY and CDR2 FYNNEI. The ends were cut back, 2 bases at V and 4 bases at J, with 8 bases in the middle. The CDR3 loop reads CASSERLGNEKLFF. The CDR3 nucleotides read TGTGCCAGCAGTGAAAGACTGGGTAATGAAAAACTGTTTTTT. The full variable domain, with the rest looked up from reference TRBV2 and TRBJ1-4, is EPEVTQTPSHQVTQMGQEVILRCVPISNHLYFYWYRQILGQKVEFLVSFYNNEISEKSEIFDDQFSVERPDGSNFTLKIRSTKLEDSAMYFCASSERLGNEKLFFGSGTQLSVL.

The CDR3 DNA sequence: TGTGCCATCCGGACCGCTCCTGTCTCTGGAAACACCATATATTTT. This codes for CAIRTAPVSGNTIYF. J is TRBJ1-3 and V is TRBV12-3 or TRBV12-4; D is uncertain. Trimming removed 10 bases at V and 0 bases at J, with 16 bases between. This CDR3 is built from 15 residues.

The chain uses TRBV19 and TRBJ2-1; a possible D gene is TRBD2 (6 bases). CDR1 is LNHDA and CDR2 is SQIVND in the germline V gene (reference sequence). Trimming stripped 7 bases from V and 5 bases from J, with 15 bases between. This CDR3 is 14 amino acids long. CDR3 nucleotide sequence: TGTGCCAGTATCGGAAGCGGGCTAGACAATGAGCAGTTCTTC. Translated, it gives CASIGSGLDNEQFF.

This chain uses TRBV14 with TRBJ2-5, with 8 bases aligning to TRBD1. Trimming at V came to 3 bases and at J to 5 bases, leaving 5 bases not matched to a gene. The CDR3 is made up of 14 amino acids. Germline V CDR1 and CDR2: SGHDN, FVKESK. The CDR3: CASSHRQGMETQYF. As DNA, the CDR3 is TGTGCCAGCAGCCATCGACAGGGGATGGAGACCCAGTACTTC.